A selection of T cell receptor beta chains follows, all from one sample in a study of blood T cell repertoires in COVID-19. Some clones are missing from TCRdb's copy, which holds only in-frame ones; the method was immunoSEQ multiplex PCR. The data contain over 350,000 clones, about nine tenths of them seen just once; the ten biggest clones take up more than 1.4%. The sample comprised peripheral blood. These receptors came from a woman younger than 45 with active or convalescent COVID-19. CDR3s include the opening cysteine and the closing phenylalanine or tryptophan. The D gene is left open where the match is weak. Some rows have no size entry. The others give once, few or many, or a class for an expanded clone.

TRBV6-6	NA	TRBJ1-1	NA	TGTGCCAGCAGTGATCGCGTAATTAACACTGAAGCTTTCTTT	CASSDRVINTEAFF
TRBV19	NA	TRBJ2-3	NA	TGTGCCAGTAGTAGAGGGATGGCGGTGTCCACAGATACGCAGTATTTT	CASSRGMAVSTDTQYF
TRBV2	NA	TRBJ1-3	NA	TGTGCCAGCAATCAGGACAGCTACTCTGGAAACACCATATATTTT	CASNQDSYSGNTIYF
TRBV7-9	few	TRBJ1-3	NA	TGTGCCAGCAGCTTATTGGGCCTGGTTTTGTCTGGAAACACCATATATTTT	CASSLLGLVLSGNTIYF
TRBV19	NA	TRBJ1-1	NA	TGTGCCAGTAGTATAGGGACAGCAAACACTGAAGCTTTCTTT	CASSIGTANTEAFF
TRBV5-5	NA	TRBJ1-1	NA	TGTGCCAGCAGCTTCACAGGGAGCACTGAAGCTTTCTTT	CASSFTGSTEAFF
TRBV5-6	NA	TRBJ2-7	NA	TGTGCCAGCAGCGGAGTATCAGGGGACCCGGTATCACTACGCTACGAGCAGTACTTC	CASSGVSGDPVSLRYEQYF
TRBV29-1	NA	TRBJ2-7	NA	TGCAGCGTTGAACAAGGAGGGTTCTACGAGCAGTACTTC	CSVEQGGFYEQYF
TRBV4-1	NA	TRBJ2-3	NA	TGCGCCAGCAGCCAAGATATGTCAGATACGCAGTATTTT	CASSQDMSDTQYF
TRBV15	few	TRBJ2-7	NA	TGTGCCACCAGCAGAGATCGCGGGCTAGGCCTTACCTACGAGCAGTACTTC	CATSRDRGLGLTYEQYF
TRBV5-1	NA	TRBJ1-3	NA	TGCGCCAGCAGCAAACCCGGGGATTTT	CASSKPGDF
TRBV2	NA	TRBJ1-2	TRBD1	TGTGCCAGCAGTGAAGACAGGAGAGGGGGCTACTATGGCTACACCTTC	CASSEDRRGGYYGYTF
TRBV27	NA	TRBJ1-3	NA	TGTGCCAGCAGTTTAAGGGGCGGCATATCCACCTCTGGAAACACCATATATTTT	CASSLRGGISTSGNTIYF
TRBV10-3	NA	TRBJ1-4	TRBD1	TGTGCCACACGGCAGGGGGAGGATGAAAAACTGTTTTTT	CATRQGEDEKLFF
TRBV9	NA	TRBJ2-1	NA	TGTGCCAGCAGCCCCCACCAGGTCTCCTCGACCTACAATGAGCAGTTCTTC	CASSPHQVSSTYNEQFF
TRBV19	few	TRBJ1-1	NA	TGTGCCAGTAGTATGATCCAGGGTGAAGCTTTCTTT	CASSMIQGEAFF
TRBV29-1	NA	TRBJ1-1	TRBD1	TGCAGCGTACGAACAGGGGTCCAGGACACTGAAGCTTTCTTT	CSVRTGVQDTEAFF
TRBV19	NA	TRBJ1-1	TRBD1	TGTGCCAGTAGTATGAGGGACAGGGGAGTCACTGAAGCTTTCTTT	CASSMRDRGVTEAFF
TRBV12-3/TRBV12-4	NA	TRBJ1-2	TRBD1	TGTGCCAGCACCTCCTGGACAGGGGGAGGCTACACCTTC	CASTSWTGGGYTF
TRBV6-5	NA	TRBJ1-2	NA	TGTGCCAGCAGTTACGGGGGCCTGACTAACTATGGCTACACCTTC	CASSYGGLTNYGYTF
TRBV7-9	NA	TRBJ2-5	TRBD1	TGTGCCAGCAGCAACAGGGGAAAGGAGACCCAGTACTTC	CASSNRGKETQYF
TRBV20-1	NA	TRBJ2-3	TRBD2	TGCAGTGCTAGTAGCGGGACCCACACAGATACGCAGTATTTT	CSASSGTHTDTQYF
TRBV5-1	few	TRBJ1-2	NA	TGCGCCAGCAGCTTGGATCGGTATGGCTACACCTTC	CASSLDRYGYTF
TRBV7-9	NA	TRBJ2-1	TRBD2	TGTGCCAGCAGTTCTCAAGGTAGCGGGAAAGGCAATGAGCAGTTCTTC	CASSSQGSGKGNEQFF
TRBV19	NA	TRBJ1-3	NA	TGTGCCAGTAGTATTTCCTTGACAGGTCGCTCTGGAAACACCATATATTTT	CASSISLTGRSGNTIYF
TRBV11-2	NA	TRBJ2-5	TRBD1	TGTGCCAGCAGCTGGGGGACAGAAGAGACCCAGTACTTC	CASSWGTEETQYF
TRBV5-5	NA	TRBJ2-3	NA	TGTGCCAGCAGCTTCAGGGATACCGAGATCGCAGATACGCAGTATTTT	CASSFRDTEIADTQYF
TRBV7-6	NA	TRBJ1-2	NA	TGTGCCAGCAGCTTAGCGCAGAGAGGGGGTTTTAACTATGGCTACACCTTC	CASSLAQRGGFNYGYTF
TRBV6-5	NA	TRBJ2-7	NA	TGTGCCAGCATCCCTACCCCCAACTACGAGCAGTACTTC	CASIPTPNYEQYF
TRBV13	NA	TRBJ1-1	TRBD1	TGTGCCAGCAGCTCGGGACAGGGGTACACTGAAGCTTTCTTT	CASSSGQGYTEAFF
TRBV4-2	NA	TRBJ2-7	TRBD2	TGTGCCAGCAGCCGAGCCGGGACTAGCGGGGGGTTCACCTACGAGCAGTACTTC	CASSRAGTSGGFTYEQYF
TRBV19	NA	TRBJ1-3	NA	TGTGCCAGTAGTCCTACGGGGAATGGAAACACCATATATTTT	CASSPTGNGNTIYF
TRBV4-2	NA	TRBJ1-1	TRBD1	TGTGCCAGCAGCCAAGGCGGGACAGGTAGGGCTTTCTTT	CASSQGGTGRAFF
TRBV7-6	NA	TRBJ1-6	TRBD1	TGTGCCAGCAGCTTGGGACAGGGAACGTATAATTCACCCCTCCACTTT	CASSLGQGTYNSPLHF
TRBV11-2	NA	TRBJ2-7	TRBD1	TGTGCCAGCAGCTCACAGGGGGCGCCTTCCCACGAGCAGTACTTC	CASSSQGAPSHEQYF
TRBV6-1	once	TRBJ2-3	NA	TGTGCCAGCAGTGAAACCCTAGCTAGCACAGATACGCAGTATTTT	CASSETLASTDTQYF
TRBV7-9	NA	TRBJ2-1	TRBD2	TGTGCCAGCAGCTATAGCGGGGGGGTGTACAATGAGCAGTTCTTC	CASSYSGGVYNEQFF
TRBV3-1/TRBV3-2	NA	TRBJ1-1	NA	TGTGCCAGCAGCCAAGACGGACCCACGGGGGCTTTCTTT	CASSQDGPTGAFF
TRBV15	NA	TRBJ2-3	NA	TGTGCCACCAGCAGCCGGGACTTCGAGGATACGCAGTATTTT	CATSSRDFEDTQYF
TRBV19	NA	TRBJ1-1	NA	TGTGCCAGTAGTATAGGTGTAGGAGGGGTCGACACTGAAGCTTTCTTT	CASSIGVGGVDTEAFF
TRBV3-1/TRBV3-2	NA	TRBJ1-4	NA	TGTGCCAGCAGCCACGAGGCCCAGGGTTTCGGGACTAATGAAAAACTGTTTTTT	CASSHEAQGFGTNEKLFF
TRBV20-1	NA	TRBJ1-3	NA	TGCAGTGCTAGCCTTGGAAACACCATATATTTT	CSASLGNTIYF
TRBV10-3	NA	TRBJ1-1	TRBD1	TGTGCCATCAGTGAGTCGGGGACAGGCCAGACGATGAACACTGAAGCTTTCTTT	CAISESGTGQTMNTEAFF
TRBV19	NA	TRBJ2-1	TRBD2	TGTGCCAGTAGTAAGGGGCTAGCGGGGGGCGATGAGCAGTTCTTC	CASSKGLAGGDEQFF
TRBV6-6	NA	TRBJ2-7	TRBD1	TGTGCCAGCAGTTACCCGGACAGGGACGAGCAGTACTTC	CASSYPDRDEQYF
TRBV2	NA	TRBJ2-7	TRBD2	TGTGCCAGCAGGGGACTAGCGGCAACCTACGAGCAGTACTTC	CASRGLAATYEQYF
TRBV6-5	NA	TRBJ1-2	NA	TGTGCCAGCACCTCGGGGGGCAGCTACACCTTC	CASTSGGSYTF
TRBV7-8	few	TRBJ1-1	TRBD1	TGTGCCAGCAGCCGGACAGGGCTGAAAAGTGAAGCTTTCTTT	CASSRTGLKSEAFF
TRBV28	NA	TRBJ1-1	NA	TGTGCCAGCAACTTGAACACTGAAGCTTTCTTT	CASNLNTEAFF
TRBV18	few	TRBJ1-6	NA	TGTGCCAGCTCACCAGCGGCGTTGCAGGGGCTTAGCTCCTATAATTCACCCCTCCACTTT	CASSPAALQGLSSYNSPLHF
TRBV6-5	NA	TRBJ1-1	NA	TGTGCCAGCAGTTACTCTGGGGGGGTATACACTGAAGCTTTCTTT	CASSYSGGVYTEAFF